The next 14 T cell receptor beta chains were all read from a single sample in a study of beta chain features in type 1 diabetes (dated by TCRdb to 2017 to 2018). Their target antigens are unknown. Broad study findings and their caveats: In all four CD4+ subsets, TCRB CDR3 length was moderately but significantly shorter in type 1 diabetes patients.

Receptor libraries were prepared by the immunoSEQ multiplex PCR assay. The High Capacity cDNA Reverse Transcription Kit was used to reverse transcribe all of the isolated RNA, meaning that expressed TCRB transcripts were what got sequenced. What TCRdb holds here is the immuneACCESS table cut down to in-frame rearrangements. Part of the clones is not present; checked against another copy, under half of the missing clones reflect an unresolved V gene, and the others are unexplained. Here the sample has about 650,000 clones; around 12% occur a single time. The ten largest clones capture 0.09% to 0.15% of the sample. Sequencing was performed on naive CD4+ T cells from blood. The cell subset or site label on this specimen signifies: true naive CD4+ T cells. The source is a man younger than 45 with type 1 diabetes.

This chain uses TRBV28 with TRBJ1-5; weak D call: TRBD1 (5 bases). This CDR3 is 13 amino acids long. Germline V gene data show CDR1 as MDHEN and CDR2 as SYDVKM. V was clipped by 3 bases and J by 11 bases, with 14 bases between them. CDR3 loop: CASSFPNRGAQHF. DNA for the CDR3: TGTGCCAGCAGTTTCCCCAACAGAGGGGCCCAGCATTTT.

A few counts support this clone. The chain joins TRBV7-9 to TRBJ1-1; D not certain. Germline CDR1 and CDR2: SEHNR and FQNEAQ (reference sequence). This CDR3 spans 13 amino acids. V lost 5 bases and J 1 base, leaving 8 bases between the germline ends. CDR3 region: CASSPSANTEAFF. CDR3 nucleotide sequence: TGTGCCAGCAGCCCCTCAGCGAACACTGAAGCTTTCTTT. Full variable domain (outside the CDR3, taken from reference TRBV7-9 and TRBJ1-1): DTGVSQNPRHKITKRGQNVTFRCDPISEHNRLYWYRQTLGQGPEFLTYFQNEAQLEKSRLLSDRFSAERPKGSFSTLEIQRTEQGDSAMYLCASSPSANTEAFFGQGTRLTVV.

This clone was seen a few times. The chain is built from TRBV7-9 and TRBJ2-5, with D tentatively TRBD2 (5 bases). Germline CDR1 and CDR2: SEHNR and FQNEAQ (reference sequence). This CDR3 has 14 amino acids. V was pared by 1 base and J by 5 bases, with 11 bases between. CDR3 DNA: TGTGCCAGCAGCTTAGTCGCCAGCGGCGAGACCCAGTACTTC. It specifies CASSLVASGETQYF.

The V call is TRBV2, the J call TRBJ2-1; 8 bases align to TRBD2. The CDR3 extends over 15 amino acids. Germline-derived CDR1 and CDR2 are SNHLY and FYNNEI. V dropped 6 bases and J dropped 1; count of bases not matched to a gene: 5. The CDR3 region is CASSPTSGSYNEQFF. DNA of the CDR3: TGTGCCAGCAGCCCAACTAGCGGTTCCTACAATGAGCAGTTCTTC.

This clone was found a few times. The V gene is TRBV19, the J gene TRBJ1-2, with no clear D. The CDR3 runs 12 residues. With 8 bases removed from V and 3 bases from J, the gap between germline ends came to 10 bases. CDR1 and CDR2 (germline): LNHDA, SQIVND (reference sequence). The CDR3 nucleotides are TGTGCCAGTTCTCCTAGGGACTATGGCTACACCTTC. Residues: CASSPRDYGYTF.

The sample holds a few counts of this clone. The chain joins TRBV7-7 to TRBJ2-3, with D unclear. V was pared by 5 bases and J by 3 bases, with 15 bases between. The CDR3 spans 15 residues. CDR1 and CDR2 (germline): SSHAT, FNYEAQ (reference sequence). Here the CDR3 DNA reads TGTGCCAGCAGCCCTTCAGGCGGATTTACAGATACGCAGTATTTT. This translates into CASSPSGGFTDTQYF.

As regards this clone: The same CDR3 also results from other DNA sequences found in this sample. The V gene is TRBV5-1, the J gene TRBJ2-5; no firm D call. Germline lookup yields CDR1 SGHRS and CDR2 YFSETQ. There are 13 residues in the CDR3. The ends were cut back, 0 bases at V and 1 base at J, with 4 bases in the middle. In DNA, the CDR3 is TGCGCCAGCAGCTTGGGCCTCCAAGAGACCCAGTACTTC. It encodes CASSLGLQETQYF.

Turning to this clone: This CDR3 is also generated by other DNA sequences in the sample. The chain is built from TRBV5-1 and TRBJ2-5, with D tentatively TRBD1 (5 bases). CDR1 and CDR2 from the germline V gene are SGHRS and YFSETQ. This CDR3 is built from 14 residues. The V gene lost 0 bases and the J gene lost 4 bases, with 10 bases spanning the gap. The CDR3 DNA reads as TGCGCCAGCAGCTTGGGGGGCGACGGAGAGACCCAGTACTTC. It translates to CASSLGGDGETQYF.

CDR3 loop: CASNRDYEQYF. DNA of the CDR3: TGTGCCAGCAACAGGGATTACGAGCAGTACTTC. V and J are TRBV2 and TRBJ2-7, with TRBD1 as a possible D gene (6 bases). The CDR3 extends over 11 amino acids. Germline V CDR1 and CDR2: SNHLY, FYNNEI. The V end lost 7 bases, the J end lost 4 bases, and 8 bases lay between the germline ends.

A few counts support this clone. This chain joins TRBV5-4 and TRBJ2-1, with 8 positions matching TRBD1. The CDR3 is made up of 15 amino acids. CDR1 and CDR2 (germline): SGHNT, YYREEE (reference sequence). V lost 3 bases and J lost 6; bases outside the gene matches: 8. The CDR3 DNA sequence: TGTGCCAGCAGCTCGATGGGACAGGACATCAATGAGCAGTTCTTC. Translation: CASSSMGQDINEQFF.

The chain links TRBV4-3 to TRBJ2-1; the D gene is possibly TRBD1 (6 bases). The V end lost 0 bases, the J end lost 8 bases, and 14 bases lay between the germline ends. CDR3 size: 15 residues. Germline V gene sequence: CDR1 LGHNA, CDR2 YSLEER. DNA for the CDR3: TGCGCCAGCAGCCAAGATAGAGGGGGTTGGTATGAGCAGTTCTTC. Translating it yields CASSQDRGGWYEQFF.

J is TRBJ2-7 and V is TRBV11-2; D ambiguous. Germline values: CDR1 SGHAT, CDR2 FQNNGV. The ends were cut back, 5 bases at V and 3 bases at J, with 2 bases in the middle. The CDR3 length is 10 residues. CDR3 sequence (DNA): TGTGCCAGCAGCCACTACGAGCAGTACTTC. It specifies CASSHYEQYF.

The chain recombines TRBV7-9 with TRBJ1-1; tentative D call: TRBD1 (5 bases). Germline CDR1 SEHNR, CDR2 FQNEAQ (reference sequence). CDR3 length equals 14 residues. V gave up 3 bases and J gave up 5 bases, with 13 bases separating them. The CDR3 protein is CASSLQQGGTEAFF. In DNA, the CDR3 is TGTGCCAGCAGCTTGCAGCAGGGAGGAACTGAAGCTTTCTTT.

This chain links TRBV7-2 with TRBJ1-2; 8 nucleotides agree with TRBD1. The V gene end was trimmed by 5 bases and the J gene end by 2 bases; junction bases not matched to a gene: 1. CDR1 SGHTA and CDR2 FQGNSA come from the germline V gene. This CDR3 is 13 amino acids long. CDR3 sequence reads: CASSRDRNYGYTF. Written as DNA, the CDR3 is TGTGCCAGCAGCCGGGACAGGAACTATGGCTACACCTTC.